What follows is one T cell receptor (beta chain) and its context. Its target is not known. Germline V gene sequence: CDR1 SGHNT, CDR2 YYREEE (reference sequence). This CDR3 comprises 15 residues. Trimming pared 6 bases from V and 0 bases from J, leaving 15 bases between. PCR amplification relied on 60 Vbeta primers (plus 13 Jbeta primers). TCRdb's table, derived via immunoSEQ multiplex PCR, lists solely in-frame clones and lacks some. The sample contains fewer than 200,000 clones, approximately 78% of which appear only once. This entry is derived from a study of cytomegalovirus exposure and HLA in healthy donors. Study overall: Early released data comprised approximately 85 million unique TCRs from HLA-typed donors.

General study points: Previously analyzed data showed that most TCR beta V segments were productive at a frequency of about 87% or about 30%. Fewer N-insertions than the roughly 650-donor mean were reportedly shown by an Asian-associated ancestry cluster in a later analysis.

The sequencing input was PBMCs. The sequence was obtained from a woman between 18 and 30 years old in good health and CMV-seronegative. The chain has TRBV5-4 and TRBJ1-2, with D perhaps TRBD1 (5 bases). DNA for the CDR3: TGTGCCAGCATCTTAGCGGGGGAGTCTAACTATGGCTACACCTTC. Its protein is CASILAGESNYGYTF.